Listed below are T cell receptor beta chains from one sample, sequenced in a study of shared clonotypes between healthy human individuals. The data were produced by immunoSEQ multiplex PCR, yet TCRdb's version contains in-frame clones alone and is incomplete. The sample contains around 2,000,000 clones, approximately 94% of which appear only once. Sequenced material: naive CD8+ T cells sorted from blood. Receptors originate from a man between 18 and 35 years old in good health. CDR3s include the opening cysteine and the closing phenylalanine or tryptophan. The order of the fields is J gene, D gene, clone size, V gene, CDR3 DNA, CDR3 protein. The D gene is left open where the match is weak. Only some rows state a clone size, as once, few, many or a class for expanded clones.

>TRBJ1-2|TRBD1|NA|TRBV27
TGTGCCAGCAGGCCCGCCCCGGGACAGGGGGCCGGGGGCTACACCTTC
CASRPAPGQGAGGYTF
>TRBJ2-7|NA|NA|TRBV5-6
TGTGCCAGCAGCCCATCCCCCCGGGGCGAGCAGTACTTC
CASSPSPRGEQYF
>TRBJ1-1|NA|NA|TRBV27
TGTGCCAGCAGCCAATTACAGGGCACTGAAGCTTTCTTT
CASSQLQGTEAFF
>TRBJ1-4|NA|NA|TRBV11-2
TGTGCCAGCAGCCCGGACCAGGAAAAACTGTTTTTT
CASSPDQEKLFF
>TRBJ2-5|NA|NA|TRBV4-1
TGCGCCAGCAGCCAAGATCTTAGTCTAGGTGGGGAGACCCAGTACTTC
CASSQDLSLGGETQYF
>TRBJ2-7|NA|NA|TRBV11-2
TGTGCCAGCAGCTTAGAGCGAACAGGCCGCCGGAGTGAGCAGTACTTC
CASSLERTGRRSEQYF
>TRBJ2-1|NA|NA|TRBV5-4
TGTGCCAGCAGCTTGGATGGGGGAAATGAGCAGTTCTTC
CASSLDGGNEQFF
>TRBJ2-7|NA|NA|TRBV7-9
TGTGCCAGCAGCTTAGGGTGGGCTCAATCATCCTACGAGCAGTACTTC
CASSLGWAQSSYEQYF
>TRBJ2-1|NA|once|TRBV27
TGTGCCAGCAGTTTCGGGGGTGTCAATGAGCAGTTCTTC
CASSFGGVNEQFF
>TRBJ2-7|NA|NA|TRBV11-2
TGTGCCAGCAGCCCACTAGCCAGGGGGACCTACGAGCAGTACTTC
CASSPLARGTYEQYF
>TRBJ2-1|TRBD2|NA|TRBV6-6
TGTGCCAGCAGTCCCGGGACTAGCGGGCATGGCAATGAGCAGTTCTTC
CASSPGTSGHGNEQFF
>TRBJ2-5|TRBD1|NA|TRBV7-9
TGTGCCAGCAGCTTACCCCCCGGACAGGGGACGCTGCAAGAGACCCAGTACTTC
CASSLPPGQGTLQETQYF
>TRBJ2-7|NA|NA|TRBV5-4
TGTGCCAGCAGCGTAGGGGGGTCCTACGAGCAGTACTTC
CASSVGGSYEQYF
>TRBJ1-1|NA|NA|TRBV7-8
TGTGCCAGCAGCTTAGCGGGGGGGAACACTGAAGCTTTCTTT
CASSLAGGNTEAFF
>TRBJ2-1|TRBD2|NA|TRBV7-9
TGTGCCAGCAGCCCCAGAAGAGCGGGAGTGGATGACAATGAGCAGTTCTTC
CASSPRRAGVDDNEQFF
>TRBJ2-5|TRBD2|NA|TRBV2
TGTGCCAGCAGTGAAGCCGGAACCGGCCCACTAGCGGGAGAAGCGACCCAGTACTTC
CASSEAGTGPLAGEATQYF
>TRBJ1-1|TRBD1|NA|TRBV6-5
TGTGCCAGCAGTGTAGGACAGGGCTTAGAAGCTTTCTTT
CASSVGQGLEAFF
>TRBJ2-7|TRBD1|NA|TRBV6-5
TGTGCCAGCAGTTACTCTATGGGACAGGAGGGCTACGAGCAGTACTTC
CASSYSMGQEGYEQYF
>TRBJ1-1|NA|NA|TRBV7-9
TGTGCCAGCAGCGTATGGGGGGCCGATGAAGCTTTCTTT
CASSVWGADEAFF
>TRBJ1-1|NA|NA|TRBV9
TGTGCCAGCAGCGTAGACAGTAACACTGAAGCTTTCTTT
CASSVDSNTEAFF
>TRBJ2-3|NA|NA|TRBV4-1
TGCGCCAGCAGCCAGGTCAGAACAGATACGCAGTATTTT
CASSQVRTDTQYF
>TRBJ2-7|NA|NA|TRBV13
TGTGCCAGCAGCCGCTACGGCACGGGGGCCTACGAGCAGTACTTC
CASSRYGTGAYEQYF
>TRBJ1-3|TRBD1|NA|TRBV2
TGTGCCAGCAGTGAATATTTAGACAGGGGATCTGGAAACACCATATATTTT
CASSEYLDRGSGNTIYF
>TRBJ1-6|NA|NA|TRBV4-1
TGCGCCAGCAGCCAAGGCTTCGACGGAAGCTCCTATAATTCACCCCTCCACTTT
CASSQGFDGSSYNSPLHF
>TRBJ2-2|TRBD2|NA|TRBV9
TGTGCCAGCAGCGTAGCGTCCCCGGATAGCGGGAGGGCCCTCACCGGGGAGCTGTTTTTT
CASSVASPDSGRALTGELFF
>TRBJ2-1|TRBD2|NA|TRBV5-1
TGCGCCAGCAGCTTGGCCGAACTTACTAGCGGGAGCTCCTACAATGAGCAGTTCTTC
CASSLAELTSGSSYNEQFF
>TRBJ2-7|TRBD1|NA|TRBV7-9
TGTGCCAGCAGCTACGACAGGGGTATTTACGAGCAGTACTTC
CASSYDRGIYEQYF
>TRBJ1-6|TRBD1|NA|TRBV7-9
TGTGCCAGCACCTTTTGGGAGGGGGCTCGCTCACCCCTCCACTTT
CASTFWEGARSPLHF
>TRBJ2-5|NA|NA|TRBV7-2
TGTGCCAGCAGCTTAGCGGGGAGGACAAACGGCCTCCAAGAGACCCAGTACTTC
CASSLAGRTNGLQETQYF
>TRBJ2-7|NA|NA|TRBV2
TGTGCCAGCAGTTTGGGGCAGGATTTGACTTCTTACGAGCAGTACTTC
CASSLGQDLTSYEQYF
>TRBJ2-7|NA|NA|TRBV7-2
TGTGCCAGCAGCTTAATAGGCACTTACGAGCAGTACTTC
CASSLIGTYEQYF
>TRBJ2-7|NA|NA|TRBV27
TGTGCCAGCAGAAGTCTAGACATCTACGAGCAGTACTTC
CASRSLDIYEQYF
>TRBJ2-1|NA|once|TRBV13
TGTGCCAGCAGCTTCCATCAGGGTATTGAGCAGTTCTTC
CASSFHQGIEQFF
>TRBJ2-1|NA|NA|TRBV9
TGTGCCAGCAGCGTAGGGGCGGGAATGGGCAATGAGCAGTTCTTC
CASSVGAGMGNEQFF
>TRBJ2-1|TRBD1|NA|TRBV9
TGTGCCAGCAGCGTCTCCGGGACAGCTTACAATGAGCAGTTCTTC
CASSVSGTAYNEQFF
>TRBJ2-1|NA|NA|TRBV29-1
TGCAGCGTTGCAGGGTACAATGAGCAGTTCTTC
CSVAGYNEQFF
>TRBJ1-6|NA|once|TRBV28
TGTGCCAGCAGCTCAACGGGACCGCCGAGCTCCTATAATTCACCCCTCCACTTT
CASSSTGPPSSYNSPLHF
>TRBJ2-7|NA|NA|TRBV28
TGTGCCAGCAGTTTGGGGGACGGTTTCTACGAGCAGTACTTC
CASSLGDGFYEQYF
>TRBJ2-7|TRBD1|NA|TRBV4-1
TGCGCCAGCAGCCCTACCCCCGGGACAGGGACCTACGAGCAGTACTTC
CASSPTPGTGTYEQYF